These 4 T cell receptor beta chains share one sample of origin, sequenced in a study of response to subunit inactivated influenza vaccine. TCRdb processed the RT-PCR reads anew with MiXCR; each CDR3 protein has one entry. The sample has roughly 670,000 distinct CDR3 sequences; around 13% are singletons. The sample here was PBMCs from blood, taken roughly 15 days before vaccination. These receptors all stem from a man aged 50 or older who received an inactivated influenza vaccine.

This clonotype showed up just a few times. V and J are TRBV25-1 and TRBJ2-1; 8 positions match TRBD2. The germline V gene encodes CDR1 MGHDK and CDR2 SYGVNS. Losses at the gene ends were 3 bases for V and 2 bases for J; bases not matched to a gene: 6. CDR3 length equals 16 residues. The CDR3 nucleotides are TGTGCCAGCAGTGATCCCTTAGCGGGAACCTACAATGAGCAGTTCTTC. Its translation is CASSDPLAGTYNEQFF.

This clonotype occurred a few times. In DNA, the CDR3 is TGTGCCAGCAGTTTCTCTCGACTAGCCCCCTCCTACAATGAGCAGTTCTTC. Its translation: CASSFSRLAPSYNEQFF. This chain joins TRBV27 and TRBJ2-1; TRBD2 aligns across 7 bases. CDR1 is MNHEY, CDR2 SMNVEV, per germline (reference sequence). The junction had 8 bases not matched to a gene; V was cut back by 3 bases and J by 0 bases. CDR3 length: 17 amino acids.

The gene calls are TRBV11-2 and TRBJ2-1; weak D call: TRBD1 (6 bases). Germline CDR1 SGHAT, CDR2 FQNNGV. The CDR3 length is 14 residues. Between the trimmed V and J ends, which lost 3 bases and 15 bases, there was a span of 21 bases. In DNA form, the CDR3 reads TGTGCCAGCAGCTTCCTATCCCCAGGGGAAGACGCGTTCTTC. Translating it yields CASSFLSPGEDAFF. Drawing the rest from reference TRBV11-2 and TRBJ2-1, the complete variable domain is EAGVAQSPRYKIIEKRQSVAFWCNPISGHATLYWYQQILGQGPKLLIQFQNNGVVDDSQLPKDRFSAERLKGVDSTLKIQPAKLEDSAVYLCASSFLSPGEDAFFGPGTRLTVL.

Only a few counts were recorded for this clonotype. The chain combines TRBV2 with TRBJ2-5; 12 bases align to TRBD2. The CDR3 totals 14 residues. With 7 bases clipped from V and 5 bases from J, the junction kept 5 bases outside the gene matches. CDR1 and CDR2 from the germline V gene are SNHLY and FYNNEI. The CDR3 region has the DNA TGTGCCAGCAATCCTAGCGGGAGGGAGGAGACCCAGTACTTC. It codes for CASNPSGREETQYF.